Here is one TCR beta chain with its context. The antigen remains undetermined. The data are from a study of blood T cells in healthy people across ages. Looked up from germline, CDR1 is DFQATT and CDR2 is SNEGSKA (reference sequence). The CDR3 totals 16 residues. Study-wide results and caveats: Per million T cells, the diversity of TCR beta decreased roughly linearly as age advanced. It was the long-lived donors that had more naive CD4+ cells and higher diversity than aged donors.

Primed by a sample-barcoded 5' primer and a J-beta primer mix, a second PCR proceeded for roughly 6 to 12 cycles. Unique molecular identifiers of 12 random nucleotides labeled each cDNA. MiXCR, run by TCRdb on the 5' RACE reads, gives a single entry per CDR3 protein. The sample has about 500,000 distinct CDR3 sequences, nearly 25% seen once; the top ten hold around 10%. In addition, the sample was reused for a study of T cells of mothers and their children. That source reports: For each mother, over 8 million TCR beta CDR3 reads were obtained, and for each child, approximately 3 million.

The specimen sequenced was blood. This TCR was recovered from a boy aged 5-17 years in good health. The rearrangement links TRBV20-1 to TRBJ2-1; TRBD2 matches at 14 bases. In nucleotides, the CDR3 is TGCAGCCCCAAACACGCGGGACTAGCGGGAGTGGATGAGCAGTTCTTC. The encoded protein is CSPKHAGLAGVDEQFF.